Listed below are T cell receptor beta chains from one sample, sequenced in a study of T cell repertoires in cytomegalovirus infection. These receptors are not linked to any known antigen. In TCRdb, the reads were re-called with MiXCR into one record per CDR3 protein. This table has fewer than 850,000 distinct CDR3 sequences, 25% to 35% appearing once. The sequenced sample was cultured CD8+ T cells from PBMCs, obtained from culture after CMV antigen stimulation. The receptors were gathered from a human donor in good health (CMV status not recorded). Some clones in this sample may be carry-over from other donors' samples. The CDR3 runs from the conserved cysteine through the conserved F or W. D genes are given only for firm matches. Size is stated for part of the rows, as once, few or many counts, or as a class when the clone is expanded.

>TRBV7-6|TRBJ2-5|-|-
TGTGCCCTCACCGCGGACCAGGGTCTTTTGGAGACCCAGTACTTC
CALTADQGLLETQYF
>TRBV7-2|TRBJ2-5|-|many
TGTGCCAGCAGCTTTGGGGGGGGGCAGGAGACCCAGTACTTC
CASSFGGGQETQYF
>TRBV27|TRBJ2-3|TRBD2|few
TGTGCCAGCAGTTTCCTTTCGGGACTAGCGGTAGATACGCAGTATTTT
CASSFLSGLAVDTQYF
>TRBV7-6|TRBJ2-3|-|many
TGTGCCAGCAGCTTAGCACAGGGATGGACAGATACGCAGTATTTT
CASSLAQGWTDTQYF
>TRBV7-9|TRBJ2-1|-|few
TGTGCCAGCAGCCCTGGAGGGGTGGAGGGGAGGTATGAGCAGTTCTTC
CASSPGGVEGRYEQFF
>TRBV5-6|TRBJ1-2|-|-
TGTGCCAGCAGCTTGAGGGGACCCGCTGACGCTGGCTACACCTTC
CASSLRGPADAGYTF
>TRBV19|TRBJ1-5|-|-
TGTGCCAGTAGCCACGACTCGCCCCAGCATTTT
CASSHDSPQHF
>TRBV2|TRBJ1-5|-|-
TGTGCCAGCAGTGAAGACAGGAGGGCAGTAGATCAGCCCCAGCATTTT
CASSEDRRAVDQPQHF
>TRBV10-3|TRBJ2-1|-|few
TGTGCCATCAGTGAGGCCAGGGGTCTGTTCTTC
CAISEARGLFF
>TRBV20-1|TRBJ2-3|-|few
TGCAGTGCTCCCAATACCGGGGGCCCAGATACGCAGTATTTT
CSAPNTGGPDTQYF
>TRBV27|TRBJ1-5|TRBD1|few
TGTGCTAGCAGTTTCGGCAGGGGGGGGCAGCCCCAGCATTTT
CASSFGRGGQPQHF
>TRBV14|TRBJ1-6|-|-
TGTGCCAGCAGCTATATTGCCTGGGCGAATTCACCCCTCCACTTT
CASSYIAWANSPLHF
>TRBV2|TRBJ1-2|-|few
TGTGCCAGCAGTGAAGCGCCAGGGTCGGGGTATGGCTACACCTTC
CASSEAPGSGYGYTF
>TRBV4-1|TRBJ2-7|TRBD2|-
TGCGCCAGCAGCCTCGCGGGGGGGGGAGCCTACGAGCAGTACTTC
CASSLAGGGAYEQYF
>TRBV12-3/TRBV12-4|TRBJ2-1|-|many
TGTGCCAGCAGTTCGGACGAGATCTACAATGAGCAGTTCTTC
CASSSDEIYNEQFF
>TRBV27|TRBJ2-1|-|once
TGTGCCAGCAGTTTAGGGGTGGCCCTATACAATGAGCAGTTCTTC
CASSLGVALYNEQFF
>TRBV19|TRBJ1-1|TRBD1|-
TGTGCCAGTACCCGGACAGGGGGGTTGAACACTGAAGCTTTCTTT
CASTRTGGLNTEAFF
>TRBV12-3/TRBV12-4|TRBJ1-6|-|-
TGTGCCAGCAGTTTATTGGGGTGGGGTAATTCACCCCTCCACTTT
CASSLLGWGNSPLHF